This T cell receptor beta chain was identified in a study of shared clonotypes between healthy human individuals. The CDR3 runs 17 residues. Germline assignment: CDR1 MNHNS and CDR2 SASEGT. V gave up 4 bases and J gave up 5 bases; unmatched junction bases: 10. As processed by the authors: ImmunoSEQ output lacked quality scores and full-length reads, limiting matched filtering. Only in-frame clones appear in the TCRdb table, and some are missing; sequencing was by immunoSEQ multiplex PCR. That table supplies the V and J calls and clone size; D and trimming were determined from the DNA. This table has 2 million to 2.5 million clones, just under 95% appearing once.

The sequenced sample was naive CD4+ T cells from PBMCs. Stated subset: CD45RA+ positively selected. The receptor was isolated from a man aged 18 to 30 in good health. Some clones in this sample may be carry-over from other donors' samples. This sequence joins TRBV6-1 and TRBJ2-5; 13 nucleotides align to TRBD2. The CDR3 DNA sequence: TGTGCCAGCAGTGCCCGAAGCCGGACTAGCGGGAGTGAGACCCAGTACTTC. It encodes CASSARSRTSGSETQYF.